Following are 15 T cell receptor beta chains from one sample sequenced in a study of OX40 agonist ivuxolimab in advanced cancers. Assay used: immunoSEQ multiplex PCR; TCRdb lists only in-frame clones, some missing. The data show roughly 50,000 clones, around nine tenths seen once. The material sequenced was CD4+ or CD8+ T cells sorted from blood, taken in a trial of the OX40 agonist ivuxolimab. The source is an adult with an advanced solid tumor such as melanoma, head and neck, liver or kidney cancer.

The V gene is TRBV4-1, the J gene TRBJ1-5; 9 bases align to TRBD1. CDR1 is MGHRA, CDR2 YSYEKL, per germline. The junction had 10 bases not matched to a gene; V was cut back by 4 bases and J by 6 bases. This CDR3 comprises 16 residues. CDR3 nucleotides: TGCGCCAGCAGCCCAGGGCGACAGGGGGAAGGTCAGCCCCAGCATTTT. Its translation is CASSPGRQGEGQPQHF.

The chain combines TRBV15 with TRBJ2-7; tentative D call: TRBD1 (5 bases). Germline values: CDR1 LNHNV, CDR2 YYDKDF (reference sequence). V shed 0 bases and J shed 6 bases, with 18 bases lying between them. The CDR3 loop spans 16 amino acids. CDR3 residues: CATSRDGAGILFEQYF. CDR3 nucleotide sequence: TGTGCCACCAGCAGAGATGGGGCAGGAATCCTATTCGAGCAGTACTTC.

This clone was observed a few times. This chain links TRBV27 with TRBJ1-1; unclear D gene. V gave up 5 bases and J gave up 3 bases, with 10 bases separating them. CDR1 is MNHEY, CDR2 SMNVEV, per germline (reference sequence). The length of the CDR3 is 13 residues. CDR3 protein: CASSRYTDTEAFF. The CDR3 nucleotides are TGTGCCAGCAGTCGATACACTGACACTGAAGCTTTCTTT.

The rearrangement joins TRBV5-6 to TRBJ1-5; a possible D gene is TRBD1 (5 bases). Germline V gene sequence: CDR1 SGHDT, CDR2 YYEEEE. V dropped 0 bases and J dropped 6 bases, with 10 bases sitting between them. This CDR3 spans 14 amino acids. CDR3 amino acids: CASSLAGLIQPQHF. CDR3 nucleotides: TGTGCCAGCAGCTTGGCGGGGCTCATTCAGCCCCAGCATTTT.

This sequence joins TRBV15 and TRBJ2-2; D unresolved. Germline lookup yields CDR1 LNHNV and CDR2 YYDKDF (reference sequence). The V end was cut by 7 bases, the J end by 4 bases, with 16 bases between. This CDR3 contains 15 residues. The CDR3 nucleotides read TGTGCCACCACCTACCGAGGAGCACTCACCGGGGAGCTGTTTTTT. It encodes CATTYRGALTGELFF.

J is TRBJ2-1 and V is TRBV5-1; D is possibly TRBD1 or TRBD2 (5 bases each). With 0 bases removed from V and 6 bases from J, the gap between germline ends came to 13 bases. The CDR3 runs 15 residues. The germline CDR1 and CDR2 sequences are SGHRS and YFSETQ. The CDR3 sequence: CASSLVGVMSNEQFF. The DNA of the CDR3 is TGCGCCAGCAGCTTGGTGGGGGTTATGTCCAATGAGCAGTTCTTC.

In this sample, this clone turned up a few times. The CDR3 DNA reads as TGTGCCAGCAGTTACACAGATAACACTGAAGCTTTCTTT. Translating gives CASSYTDNTEAFF. The genes are TRBV6-5 and TRBJ1-1; unclear D gene. Trimming cost V 2 bases and J 2 bases, with 6 bases left between them. The germline V gene encodes CDR1 MNHEY and CDR2 SVGAGI. The CDR3 consists of 13 residues.

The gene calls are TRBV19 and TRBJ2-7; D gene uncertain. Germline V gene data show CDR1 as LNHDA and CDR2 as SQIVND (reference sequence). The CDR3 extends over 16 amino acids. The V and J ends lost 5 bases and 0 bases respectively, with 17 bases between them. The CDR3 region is CASSSLSTPSSYEQYF. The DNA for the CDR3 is TGTGCCAGTAGTTCCCTATCGACGCCTAGCTCCTACGAGCAGTACTTC.

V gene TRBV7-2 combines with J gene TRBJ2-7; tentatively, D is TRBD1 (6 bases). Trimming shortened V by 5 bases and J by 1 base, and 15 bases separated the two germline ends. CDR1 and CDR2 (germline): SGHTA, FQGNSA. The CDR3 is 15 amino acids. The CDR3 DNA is TGTGCCAGCAGCCCTTATGGCGGACAGTCCTACGAGCAGTACTTC. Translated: CASSPYGGQSYEQYF.

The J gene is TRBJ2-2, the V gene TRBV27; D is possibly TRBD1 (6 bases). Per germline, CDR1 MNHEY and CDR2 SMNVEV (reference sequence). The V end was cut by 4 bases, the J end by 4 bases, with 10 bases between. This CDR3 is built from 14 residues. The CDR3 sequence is CASSWDTFTGELFF. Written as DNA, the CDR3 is TGTGCCAGCAGTTGGGACACGTTCACCGGGGAGCTGTTTTTT.

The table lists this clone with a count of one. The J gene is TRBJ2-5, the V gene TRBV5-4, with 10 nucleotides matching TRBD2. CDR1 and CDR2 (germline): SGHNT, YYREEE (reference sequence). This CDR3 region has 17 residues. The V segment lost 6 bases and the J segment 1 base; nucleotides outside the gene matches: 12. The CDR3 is CASTPHGTSDFQETQYF. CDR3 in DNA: TGTGCCAGCACCCCCCATGGGACTAGCGATTTCCAAGAGACCCAGTACTTC.

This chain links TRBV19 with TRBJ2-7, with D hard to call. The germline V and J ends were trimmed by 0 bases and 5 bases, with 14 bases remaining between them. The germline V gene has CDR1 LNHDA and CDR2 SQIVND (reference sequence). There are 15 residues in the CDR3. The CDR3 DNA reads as TGTGCCAGTAGTATAGAGGGCCTGACCTTCGACGAGCAGTACTTC. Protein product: CASSIEGLTFDEQYF.

CDR3 nucleotides: TGTGCCAGCAGCTTAGGTGGTTTACATGGCTACACCTTC. It is translated as CASSLGGLHGYTF. V and J are TRBV7-9 and TRBJ1-2; D unclear. Per the germline V gene, CDR1 is SEHNR and CDR2 is FQNEAQ (reference sequence). This CDR3 comprises 13 residues. Trimming shortened V by 1 base and J by 6 bases, and 9 bases separated the two germline ends.

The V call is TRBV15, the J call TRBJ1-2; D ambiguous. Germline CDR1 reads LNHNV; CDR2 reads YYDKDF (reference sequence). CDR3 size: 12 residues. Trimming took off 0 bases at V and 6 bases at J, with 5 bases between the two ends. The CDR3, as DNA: TGTGCCACCAGCAGAGATCCGGATGGCTACACCTTC. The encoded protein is CATSRDPDGYTF.

The CDR3 sequence: CASSPRQGNQPQHF. The DNA for the CDR3 is TGTGCCAGCAGCCCCAGACAGGGTAATCAGCCCCAGCATTTT. This rearrangement joins TRBV7-1 to TRBJ1-5, with TRBD1 identical over 7 bases. TRBV7-1 is reported as an ORF; its role is uncertain. The CDR3 sequence is 14 residues long. After removal of 5 bases from V and 4 bases from J, the junction contained 5 bases not matched to a gene.